This TCR beta chain was documented in a study of blood T cell repertoires in COVID-19. Overall study: The samples span acute and convalescent COVID-19 from the United States, Italy and Spain. The analysed material was cDNA or gDNA that came from T cells, B-cell-depleted T cells, or PBMCs.

The CDR3 is 16 residues long. The ends lost 0 bases at V and 2 bases at J; junction bases unmatched: 5. Germline loops: CDR1 LGHNA, CDR2 YNFKEQ. In the study's own analysis: It was from reference gene primer amplification that nucleated cell counts were estimated. Using immunoSEQ multiplex PCR, the repertoire was profiled, and TCRdb retains in-frame clones only, with some absent. V and J calls and clone size are as listed in that table; D and trimming were resolved from the DNA. In the table there are 100,000 or so clones, less than 95% of which are singletons. Sequencing was performed on peripheral blood. This receptor was identified in a human donor with active COVID-19. The donor label of this sample is uncertain. This sequence joins TRBV4-2 and TRBJ2-3, with 7 bases fitting TRBD2. The DNA for the CDR3 is TGTGCCAGCAGCCAAGACCGGCGGGGGTACACAGATACGCAGTATTTT. This encodes CASSQDRRGYTDTQYF.